This T cell receptor beta chain was documented in a study of T-cell memory formation after mild COVID-19. Constant-segment primers were used for 5'RACE, and the resulting TCR alpha and TCR beta cDNA libraries carried sample barcodes and UMIs. In TCRdb, the 5' RACE reads were re-called with MiXCR into one record per CDR3 protein. The sample has some 300,000 distinct CDR3 sequences; just under 20% are singletons. Germline lookup yields CDR1 MNHEY and CDR2 SMNVEV (reference sequence). Between the trimmed V and J ends, which lost 0 bases and 3 bases, there was a span of 14 bases. The CDR3 runs to 16 residues. This clonotype was seen at least ten times.

The sequenced sample consisted of PBMCs or a T cell subset sorted from them (not recorded which). The sequence was obtained from a man aged 18 to 29 who had mild COVID-19 (a few samples of this study predate the infection). Cell type and time point are not known. The V and J genes are TRBV27 and TRBJ2-5; perhaps TRBD1 as D (6 bases). The CDR3 loop reads CASSLSRARGEETQYF. The CDR3 bases are TGTGCCAGCAGTTTATCGAGGGCCAGGGGAGAAGAGACCCAGTACTTC.